This T cell receptor beta chain came from a study of regulatory T cells. Study results and caveats: In CD3G-deficient patients, conventional CD4+ T cells were enriched for hydrophobic CDR3 residues at positions 6 and 7. In patients, unique TRB V-J pairs were restricted and V/J usage skewed, especially in Tregs.

The primer mix had 52 TRBV and 13 TRBJ primers. The assay was immunoSEQ multiplex PCR, and TCRdb's table has in-frame clones only and misses some. This sample yields over 25,000 clones, of which over 85% are seen a single time; 0.8% to 1% belongs to the top ten. Concerning this clone: No antigen is known for it.

Autoimmunity was present in every CD3G-deficient patient, worse in two. At testing, patients were 2 to 39 years old, with reduced naive and increased memory T-cell proportions. CD4+ cells were sorted into CD25-high CD127-low regulatory cells and CD25-low CD127-high conventional cells. Per germline, CDR1 SGHRS and CDR2 YFSETQ. V was cut by 0 bases and J by 2 bases, with 11 bases left in between. CDR3 length: 15 residues. The genes are TRBV5-1 and TRBJ2-5; D possibly uses TRBD1 or TRBD2 (5 bases each). The sequenced sample consisted of conventional CD4+ T cells sorted from blood. This sequence was found in a child aged 2 to 10 with CD3G deficiency. CDR3 amino acids: CASSLAGTEQETQYF. In DNA, the CDR3 is TGCGCCAGCAGCTTGGCCGGGACCGAGCAAGAGACCCAGTACTTC.